One sample yielded the 18 T cell receptor beta chains listed below, sequenced in a study of blood T cell dynamics during melanoma immunotherapy. The time point denotes: week 3, after first cycle of checkpoint inhibitor. The data were produced by immunoSEQ multiplex PCR, yet TCRdb's version contains in-frame clones alone and is incomplete. The sample has about 28,000 clones, over 80% seen once. Here the sequenced sample was blood, taken from a patient treated with checkpoint blockade. These receptor sequences come from a human donor with melanoma.

The chain is built from TRBV27 and TRBJ1-5; D call uncertain. Germline V gene lookup returns CDR1 MNHEY and CDR2 SMNVEV (reference sequence). V shed 1 base and J shed 5 bases, with 12 bases lying between them. This CDR3 has 15 residues. DNA of the CDR3: TGTGCCAGCAGTTTATTCATGGGAACGGATCAGCCCCAGCATTTT. Translation gives CASSLFMGTDQPQHF.

The chain employs TRBV5-4 and TRBJ2-3; the D gene is possibly TRBD2 (6 bases). Per germline, CDR1 SGHNT and CDR2 YYREEE (reference sequence). V was clipped by 4 bases and J by 10 bases, with 16 bases between them. The CDR3 contains 13 residues. As DNA, the CDR3 is TGTGCCAGCAGCCAAAACCGGGAGCGAGCGCAGTATTTT. Its protein is CASSQNRERAQYF.

The chain recombines TRBV20-1 with TRBJ2-5; no firm D call. CDR3 length: 11 residues. Trimming stripped 6 bases from V and 4 bases from J, with 9 bases between. CDR1 and CDR2 (germline): DFQATT, SNEGSKA (reference sequence). The CDR3 region has the DNA TGCAGTGCCCATCTTTCAGAGACCCAGTACTTC. As protein: CSAHLSETQYF.

The V gene is TRBV9, the J gene TRBJ2-4; D is ambiguous. CDR1 is SGDLS and CDR2 is YYNGEE in the germline V gene. The CDR3 contains 14 residues. Trimming took 4 bases from V and 0 from J, leaving 8 bases between them. The CDR3 loop reads CASSPQLAKNIQYF. The DNA for the CDR3 is TGTGCCAGCAGCCCACAACTAGCCAAAAACATTCAGTACTTC.

This chain links TRBV7-8 with TRBJ2-2; 8 bases agree with TRBD2. This CDR3 spans 17 amino acids. Germline assignment: CDR1 SGHVS and CDR2 FQNEAQ. V shed 1 base and J 4 bases; nucleotides not matched to a gene: 8. CDR3 nucleotide sequence: TGTGCCAGCAGCTTAGTAAAATCACTAGCGGTCACCGGGGAGCTGTTTTTT. It is translated as CASSLVKSLAVTGELFF. Filled out from reference TRBV7-8 and TRBJ2-2, the complete variable domain reads GAGVSQSPRYKVAKRGQDVALRCDPISGHVSLFWYQQALGQGPEFLTYFQNEAQLDKSGLPSDRFFAERPEGSVSTLKIQRTQQEDSAVYLCASSLVKSLAVTGELFFGEGSRLTVL.

Only one count was recorded for this clone. V usage is TRBV11-1 and J usage is TRBJ1-4, with D uncertain. V lost 1 base to trimming and J lost 8 bases, with 14 bases between them. Germline-derived CDR1 and CDR2 are SGHAT and FQDESV (reference sequence). There are 15 residues in the CDR3. Here the CDR3 reads CASSLERMDGEKLFF. Written as DNA, the CDR3 is TGTGCCAGCAGCTTAGAGAGGATGGATGGAGAAAAACTGTTTTTT.

The chain carries TRBV7-2 and TRBJ2-5, with no clear D. Trimming shortened V by 6 bases and J by 1 base, and 3 bases separated the two germline ends. CDR3 size: 11 residues. Germline V gives CDR1 SGHTA, CDR2 FQGNSA. The CDR3 region is CASSSQETQYF. The CDR3 DNA sequence: TGTGCCAGCAGTTCCCAAGAGACCCAGTACTTC.

The CDR3 is CASSLDGRTYEQYF. In nucleotides, the CDR3 is TGTGCCAGCAGCTTAGACGGGAGGACCTACGAGCAGTACTTC. The chain combines TRBV7-2 with TRBJ2-7, with 7 bases fitting TRBD2. The V gene end was trimmed by 1 base and the J gene end by 2 bases; junction bases not matched to a gene: 2. Germline V CDR1 and CDR2: SGHTA, FQGNSA. This CDR3 is 14 amino acids long. The whole variable domain, remainder taken from reference TRBV7-2 and TRBJ2-7, is GAGVSQSPSNKVTEKGKDVELRCDPISGHTALYWYRQSLGQGLEFLIYFQGNSAPDKSGLPSDRFSAERTGGSVSTLTIQRTQQEDSAVYLCASSLDGRTYEQYFGPGTRLTVT.

The chain links TRBV29-1 to TRBJ2-7; D perhaps matches TRBD1 (6 bases). Germline V gives CDR1 SQVTM, CDR2 ANQGSEA. Trimming took 4 bases from V and 3 from J, leaving 13 bases between them. This CDR3 is built from 13 residues. The CDR3 nucleotides read TGCAGCGTTGCCCCAGGACAGCGCTACGAGCAGTACTTC. Protein product: CSVAPGQRYEQYF.

On this clone: At one of its ends the junction is not consistent with the germline gene, which may arise from a read error. The chain is built from TRBV7-7 and TRBJ2-1; TRBD2 agrees at 8 bases. CDR1 is SSHAT, CDR2 FNYEAQ, per germline (reference sequence). The CDR3 extends over 15 amino acids. The CDR3 DNA follows: TGTGCTAGCAGCTCCAGCGGGAGTGACCGCAATGAGCAGTTCTTC. Protein product: CASSSSGSDRNEQFF.

This clone was counted between two and nine times. V gene TRBV19 combines with J gene TRBJ1-6; 10 bases line up with TRBD1. Trimming cost V 3 bases and J 8 bases; bases outside gene matches: 1. Germline V gene sequence: CDR1 LNHDA, CDR2 SQIVND (reference sequence). The CDR3 extends over 14 amino acids. As DNA, the CDR3 is TGTGCCAGTAGTATGACAGGGGGCCATTCACCCCTCCACTTT. Its translation: CASSMTGGHSPLHF.

J is TRBJ2-1 and V is TRBV18; D gene unclear. V was shortened by 5 bases and J by 0 bases, with 8 bases between the two germline ends. This CDR3 region has 14 residues. In germline, CDR1 is KGHSH, CDR2 LQKENI. As DNA, the CDR3 is TGTGCCAGCTCATCCGGTAGCTCCTACAATGAGCAGTTCTTC. Translation gives CASSSGSSYNEQFF.

This clone was counted a single time. The chain links TRBV18 to TRBJ1-3; no clear D. V was trimmed by 5 bases and J by 0 bases, leaving 11 bases between them. Germline values: CDR1 KGHSH, CDR2 LQKENI. The CDR3 loop spans 15 amino acids. CDR3 amino acids: CASSGQRISGNTIYF. For the CDR3, the DNA is TGTGCCAGCTCAGGCCAGCGTATCTCTGGAAACACCATATATTTT.

The CDR3 is CAISESGRGYTF. For the CDR3, the DNA is TGTGCCATCAGTGAGTCGGGCAGAGGCTACACCTTC. The V call is TRBV10-3, the J call TRBJ1-2; no firm D call. Per germline, CDR1 ENHRY and CDR2 SYGVKD. Between the trimmed V and J ends, which lost 0 bases and 8 bases, there was a span of 7 bases. The CDR3 contains 12 residues.

The chain is built from TRBV6-1 and TRBJ2-1; 7 positions agree with TRBD1. Trimming removed 6 bases from V and 8 bases from J; junction bases left unmatched: 13. The CDR3 runs to 15 residues. CDR1 is MNHNS and CDR2 is SASEGT in the germline V gene. This CDR3 is CASRRGTVEGDEQFF. CDR3 in DNA: TGTGCCAGCAGGAGGGGGACAGTTGAGGGCGATGAGCAGTTCTTC.

This chain links TRBV19 with TRBJ1-5; D gene unclear. Germline lookup yields CDR1 LNHDA and CDR2 SQIVND (reference sequence). The CDR3 covers 17 residues. The V end was cut by 1 base, the J end by 0 bases, with 13 bases between. The CDR3 here is CASSIGITRHSNQPQHF. DNA for the CDR3: TGTGCCAGTAGTATAGGTATAACCAGACATAGCAATCAGCCCCAGCATTTT.

The J gene is TRBJ2-5, the V gene TRBV4-1, with 14 bases identical to TRBD2. Germline lookup yields CDR1 MGHRA and CDR2 YSYEKL. The CDR3 is 17 residues long. With V trimmed by 1 base and J by 3 bases, 4 bases remained unmatched. The CDR3 reads CASSQGMGLAGEETQYF. The CDR3, as DNA: TGCGCCAGCAGCCAAGGGATGGGACTAGCGGGAGAAGAGACCCAGTACTTC.

Here the CDR3 DNA reads TGTGCCTGGACCCGGTCCTCTGGAAACACCATATATTTT. It yields the protein CAWTRSSGNTIYF. This chain uses TRBV30 with TRBJ1-3; D not resolved. The ends were cut back, 4 bases at V and 0 bases at J, with 7 bases in the middle. The CDR3 contains 13 residues. Germline CDR1 reads GTSNPN; CDR2 reads SVGIG (reference sequence).